This passage covers 2 T cell receptor beta chains from one sample sequenced in a study of T cell changes during pregnancy in multiple sclerosis. Produced via immunoSEQ multiplex PCR; TCRdb's table is partial and in-frame only. The sample records tens of thousands of clones, approximately 84% being singletons. Sequences were derived from CD8+ T cells from peripheral blood mononuclear cells, sampled after pregnancy. The origin of the receptors is a female donor with multiple sclerosis, enrolled in a pregnancy study.

The chain carries TRBV27 and TRBJ1-5, with D perhaps TRBD1 (5 bases). The germline CDR1 and CDR2 sequences are MNHEY and SMNVEV (reference sequence). The CDR3 is made up of 12 amino acids. V was clipped by 6 bases and J by 4 bases, with 7 bases between them. CDR3: CASRQGNQPQHF. The CDR3 DNA reads as TGTGCCAGCAGGCAGGGAAATCAGCCCCAGCATTTT.

The chain has TRBV11-2 and TRBJ2-1; 12 bases match TRBD2. CDR3 length: 17 residues. Germline V CDR1 and CDR2: SGHAT, FQNNGV. Trimming removed 1 base from V and 2 bases from J; junction bases left unmatched: 3. In DNA, the CDR3 is TGTGCCAGCAGCTTAGTCCGGACTAGCGGGGCCTACAATGAGCAGTTCTTC. Encoded protein: CASSLVRTSGAYNEQFF.